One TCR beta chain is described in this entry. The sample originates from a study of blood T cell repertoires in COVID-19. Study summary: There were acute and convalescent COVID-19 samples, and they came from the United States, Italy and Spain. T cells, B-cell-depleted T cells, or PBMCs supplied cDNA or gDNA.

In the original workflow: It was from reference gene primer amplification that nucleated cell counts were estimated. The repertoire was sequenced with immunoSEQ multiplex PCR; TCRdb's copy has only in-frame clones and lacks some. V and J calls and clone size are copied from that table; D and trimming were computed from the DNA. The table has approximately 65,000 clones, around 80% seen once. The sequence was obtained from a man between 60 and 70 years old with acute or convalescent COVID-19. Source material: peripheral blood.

As DNA, the CDR3 is TGTGCCAGCAGTTTCAGGTTCTCTGGGGCCAACGTCCTGACTTTC. Translation: CASSFRFSGANVLTF. This chain joins TRBV27 and TRBJ2-6; D uncertain. Germline CDR1 and CDR2: MNHEY and SMNVEV (reference sequence). The CDR3 length is 15 residues. With 3 bases removed from V and 0 bases from J, the gap between germline ends came to 6 bases. The whole variable domain, filled in from reference TRBV27 and TRBJ2-6, reads EAQVTQNPRYLITVTGKKLTVTCSQNMNHEYMSWYRQDPGLGLRQIYYSMNVEVTDKGDVPEGYKVSRKEKRNFPLILESPSPNQTSLYFCASSFRFSGANVLTFGAGSRLTVL.